A selection of T cell receptor beta chains follows, all from one sample in a study of identical twins. TCRdb reanalysed the 5' RACE reads using MiXCR and keeps one entry per CDR3 protein. Of roughly 1.6 million distinct CDR3 sequences listed, around 33% are singletons. Material for sequencing was cord blood. The receptors derive from a newborn girl in good health. Each CDR3 is given with its conserved first and last residue.

V	CDR3
TRBV4-1	CASSHTGTSAYEQFF
TRBV20-1	CSARWTGVNQPQHF
TRBV6-6	CASSRFPGQGGNEKLFF
TRBV20-1	CSAPMGQGTPKQYF
TRBV20-1	CSAKDRIFYEQYF
TRBV28	CASSPQDYGCTF
TRBV4-1	CASSQDGTSGLTDTQYF
TRBV11-2	CASSFRLAGTHNEQYF
TRBV6-1	CASSETFPPGLGSYEQYF
TRBV3-1	CASSGTSRNEQFF
TRBV13	CASSFFRAGRYTEAFF
TRBV6-6	CASSYRAGASYNEQFF
TRBV20-1	CSAEVSGANVLTF
TRBV11-2	CASSPLRDRPYGYTF
TRBV9	CASSSRTGFNSPLHF
TRBV4-1	CASSQGTGGYGQYF
TRBV9	CASSPKEQYF